A single sample is the source of the 21 T cell receptor beta chains below, sequenced in a study of sequential checkpoint blockade in melanoma. Treatment denoted: randomized to nivolumab then ipilimumab (arm A) or the reverse (arm B). The repertoire was sequenced with immunoSEQ multiplex PCR; TCRdb's copy has only in-frame clones and lacks some. Of several thousand clones listed, 25% to 30% are singletons. Sequencing used tumor tissue (inferred from file names), obtained from a patient given nivolumab and ipilimumab in sequence. Receptors originate from a human donor with melanoma.

This chain connects TRBV5-1 to TRBJ1-1; D might be TRBD1 (6 bases). Trimming shortened V by 5 bases and J by 0 bases, and 11 bases separated the two germline ends. Per the germline V gene, CDR1 is SGHRS and CDR2 is YFSETQ. The CDR3 spans 14 residues. The CDR3 loop is CASRLDRLNTEAFF. The CDR3 coding sequence is TGCGCCAGCAGGCTGGACAGACTGAACACTGAAGCTTTCTTT. The variable domain in full, with the rest retrieved from reference TRBV5-1 and TRBJ1-1, is KAGVTQTPRYLIKTRGQQVTLSCSPISGHRSVSWYQQTPGQGLQFLFEYFSETQRNKGNFPGRFSGRQFSNSRSEMNVSTLELGDSALYLCASRLDRLNTEAFFGQGTRLTVV.

The CDR3 DNA is TGTGCCAGTAGTACGATCCATTTGCAGCCCCAGCATTTT. Amino acids: CASSTIHLQPQHF. The chain has TRBV19 and TRBJ1-5; D is unclear. CDR3 length: 13 amino acids. The V end was cut by 4 bases, the J end by 7 bases, with 11 bases between. Looked up from germline, CDR1 is LNHDA and CDR2 is SQIVND (reference sequence).

This sequence joins TRBV11-3 and TRBJ2-2; D possibly corresponds to TRBD2 (5 bases). Germline CDR1 reads SGHNT; CDR2 reads YENEEA. The CDR3 extends over 15 amino acids. Trimming shortened V by 5 bases and J by 4 bases, and 14 bases separated the two germline ends. The CDR3 loop reads CASSPGIQFTGELFF. DNA for the CDR3: TGTGCCAGCAGCCCCGGGATTCAATTCACCGGGGAGCTGTTTTTT.

V and J are TRBV19 and TRBJ1-1; 9 bases fit TRBD1. Trimming at V came to 9 bases and at J to 4 bases, leaving 6 bases not matched to a gene. This CDR3 has 13 residues. Germline assignment: CDR1 LNHDA and CDR2 SQIVND (reference sequence). CDR3 nucleotides: TGTGCCAGCCGGACAGGGGAGGGCACTGAAGCTTTCTTT. Residues: CASRTGEGTEAFF.

This clone was observed a handful of times. This chain uses TRBV11-3 with TRBJ2-1; 9 bases line up with TRBD2. The germline gives CDR1 SGHNT, CDR2 YENEEA. With 5 bases clipped from V and 1 base from J, the junction kept 6 bases outside the gene matches. The CDR3 runs 16 residues. CDR3 loop: CASSNLAGRSYNEQFF. Written as DNA, the CDR3 is TGTGCCAGCAGCAACCTAGCGGGACGGTCCTACAATGAGCAGTTCTTC.

This clone was observed many times. The rearrangement joins TRBV11-3 to TRBJ2-7; 13 bases are a match to TRBD2. Germline V gives CDR1 SGHNT, CDR2 YENEEA. The CDR3 runs to 16 residues. V trimming: 5 bases; J trimming: 1 base; junction bases outside the gene matches: 5. The CDR3 sequence is CASSPRTSGRSYEQYF. CDR3 DNA: TGTGCCAGCAGCCCCCGGACTAGCGGGAGATCCTACGAGCAGTACTTC.

This chain joins TRBV18 and TRBJ2-5; 11 positions agree with TRBD2. CDR1 and CDR2 (germline): KGHSH, LQKENI. The junction had 7 bases not matched to a gene; V was cut back by 2 bases and J by 5 bases. This CDR3 spans 16 amino acids. The CDR3 region has the DNA TGTGCCAGCTCACCAACCTCGACTAGCGGGACGGAGACCCAGTACTTC. As protein: CASSPTSTSGTETQYF.

This clone occurred many times. The chain recombines TRBV6-8 with TRBJ2-7, with a possible D match to TRBD2 (6 bases). CDR3 length: 14 amino acids. CDR1 is MNHGY and CDR2 is SAAAGT in the germline V gene. V was shortened by 6 bases and J by 5 bases, with 17 bases between the two germline ends. This CDR3 is CASSLGGTPNEQYF. The CDR3 bases are TGTGCCAGCAGCCTAGGAGGGACTCCTAACGAGCAGTACTTC.

The chain carries TRBV14 and TRBJ2-6, with D tentatively TRBD1 (5 bases). Germline V gene sequence: CDR1 SGHDN, CDR2 FVKESK. Trimming cost V 3 bases and J 4 bases, with 13 bases left between them. This CDR3 region has 16 residues. The CDR3 sequence is CASSHRTGTGANVLTF. CDR3 bases: TGTGCCAGCAGCCACCGTACAGGCACCGGGGCCAACGTCCTGACTTTC.

This clone occurred a few times. One junction end does not reproduce the germline sequence, and a read error may be involved. The V call is TRBV6-8, the J call TRBJ2-2; 7 bases are a match to TRBD2. The CDR3 runs 13 residues. Germline CDR1 and CDR2: MNHGY and SAAAGT. The CDR3 region is CAISGETSQELFF. CDR3 in DNA: TGTGCCATCAGTGGTGAGACTAGCCAGGAGCTGTTTTTT.

The chain is built from TRBV4-1 and TRBJ1-1; the D is unclear. Trimming left V 1 base short and J 4 bases short, with 13 bases between. The germline gives CDR1 MGHRA, CDR2 YSYEKL. This CDR3 spans 15 amino acids. The CDR3 loop is CASSQGERSATEAFF. Written as DNA, the CDR3 is TGCGCCAGCAGCCAAGGTGAACGGTCGGCCACTGAAGCTTTCTTT.

This clone was seen more than once but under ten times. This sequence joins TRBV6-8 and TRBJ2-2; tentatively, D is TRBD1 (5 bases). The CDR3 has 15 residues. Trimming took off 4 bases at V and 6 bases at J, with 15 bases between the two ends. Germline CDR1 MNHGY, CDR2 SAAAGT. In DNA form, the CDR3 reads TGTGCCAGCAGTTCATTCTCGACAGTTGCCGGGGAGCTGTTTTTT. Encoded protein: CASSSFSTVAGELFF.

This clone was recorded many times. J is TRBJ2-7 and V is TRBV11-3; D ambiguous. The V and J ends lost 4 bases and 5 bases respectively, with 15 bases between them. In germline, CDR1 is SGHNT, CDR2 YENEEA. CDR3 length: 14 residues. CDR3 loop: CASSSSGEAHEQYF. CDR3 DNA: TGTGCCAGCAGCTCCTCAGGCGAAGCCCACGAGCAGTACTTC. Variable domain in full (rest from reference TRBV11-3 and TRBJ2-7): EAGVVQSPRYKIIEKKQPVAFWCNPISGHNTLYWYLQNLGQGPELLIRYENEEAVDDSQLPKDRFSAERLKGVDSTLKIQPAELGDSAVYLCASSSSGEAHEQYFGPGTRLTVT.

This clone was detected ten times or more. In DNA, the CDR3 is TGTGCCAGCAGCTTGACCGGGGACACTGGGGATGGCTACACCTTC. This sequence encodes CASSLTGDTGDGYTF. The J gene is TRBJ1-2, the V gene TRBV11-3; a possible D gene is TRBD1 (6 bases). From germline, CDR1 is SGHNT and CDR2 YENEEA. V lost 3 bases, J lost 6 bases, and 17 bases lay in between. This CDR3 is 15 amino acids long.

For the CDR3, the DNA is TGTGCCAGCAGCTTAAATAGCGGGCCTAGCACAGATACGCAGTATTTT. Translation gives CASSLNSGPSTDTQYF. The chain recombines TRBV11-3 with TRBJ2-3, with 7 bases matching TRBD2. V gave up 2 bases and J gave up 0 bases; unmatched junction bases: 5. This CDR3 contains 16 residues. Germline V gene sequence: CDR1 SGHNT, CDR2 YENEEA.

V is TRBV10-2 and J is TRBJ1-2; the D gene is possibly TRBD1 (5 bases). Germline V gene data show CDR1 as WSHSY and CDR2 as SAAADI. V shed 6 bases and J shed 0 bases, with 8 bases lying between them. This CDR3 spans 13 amino acids. The CDR3 nucleotides read TGCGCCAGCAGCAGGGATGCTAACTATGGCTACACCTTC. This sequence encodes CASSRDANYGYTF.

This clone was observed a few times. The J gene is TRBJ2-7, the V gene TRBV15, with D possibly matching TRBD2 (5 bases). CDR1 is LNHNV, CDR2 YYDKDF, per germline (reference sequence). The V end lost 3 bases, the J end lost 5 bases, and 17 bases lay between the germline ends. CDR3 length: 15 residues. The CDR3 loop reads CATSRDGVPHDEQYF. The CDR3 region has the DNA TGTGCCACCAGCAGGGACGGGGTCCCCCACGACGAGCAGTACTTC.

The V gene is TRBV11-1, the J gene TRBJ2-2, with 14 bases lining up with TRBD2. CDR3 length: 15 amino acids. V lost 5 bases and J lost 7; bases outside the gene matches: 3. Per the germline V gene, CDR1 is SGHAT and CDR2 is FQDESV (reference sequence). The CDR3 here is CASSLGLAGDGELFF. As DNA, the CDR3 is TGTGCCAGCAGCCTGGGACTAGCGGGAGACGGGGAGCTGTTTTTT. The variable domain in full, with the rest retrieved from reference TRBV11-1 and TRBJ2-2, is EAEVAQSPRYKITEKSQAVAFWCDPISGHATLYWYRQILGQGPELLVQFQDESVVDDSQLPKDRFSAERLKGVDSTLKIQPAELGDSAMYLCASSLGLAGDGELFFGEGSRLTVL.

This clone is labeled medium-sized. The chain couples TRBV15 to TRBJ1-1; D might be TRBD1 (5 bases). Germline assignment: CDR1 LNHNV and CDR2 YYDKDF (reference sequence). The CDR3 sequence is 14 residues long. V lost 0 bases to trimming and J lost 7 bases, with 12 bases between them. The CDR3 loop is CATSRERGIGEAFF. CDR3 DNA sequence: TGTGCCACCAGCAGAGAGAGGGGAATTGGTGAAGCTTTCTTT.

This clone is judged medium-sized. The rearrangement joins TRBV6-8 to TRBJ2-1, with no clear D. The CDR3 is 15 amino acids. CDR1 and CDR2 (germline): MNHGY, SAAAGT. V lost 6 bases and J lost 0, with 12 bases in between. The CDR3 nucleotides are TGTGCCAGCAGGCAACCTACGAGCTCCTACAATGAGCAGTTCTTC. This sequence encodes CASRQPTSSYNEQFF.

This clone rates as medium-sized. This sequence joins TRBV11-3 and TRBJ2-7; the match to TRBD1 covers 9 bases. V shed 6 bases, J shed 2 bases, and the junction held 5 bases outside the gene matches. Germline V gene data show CDR1 as SGHNT and CDR2 as YENEEA. CDR3 length: 14 residues. The CDR3 DNA sequence: TGTGCCAGCAGGACGGGACAGGGCCCCTACGAGCAGTACTTC. Amino acids: CASRTGQGPYEQYF.